The 15 T cell receptor beta chains below were found in one sample sequenced in a study of blood T cell repertoires in COVID-19. Only in-frame clones appear in the TCRdb table, and some are missing; sequencing was by immunoSEQ multiplex PCR. Of fewer than 75,000 clones in the sample, 90% were seen once. The sequencing input was peripheral blood. These receptors were taken from a human donor in a cohort sampled during active COVID-19.

The CDR3 loop reads CASSVASSGGNTGELFF. In nucleotides, the CDR3 is TGTGCCAGCAGCGTAGCTTCTAGCGGGGGAAACACCGGGGAGCTGTTTTTT. The chain has TRBV9 and TRBJ2-2; 10 bases match TRBD2. The CDR3 totals 17 residues. The germline V gene has CDR1 SGDLS and CDR2 YYNGEE. Germline trimming cut 0 bases from V and 2 bases from J; bases unmatched to any gene: 4.

V is TRBV11-2 and J is TRBJ1-6; the match to TRBD1 covers 7 bases. V shed 0 bases, J shed 10 bases, and the junction held 6 bases outside the gene matches. The germline V gene has CDR1 SGHAT and CDR2 FQNNGV. The CDR3 is 15 amino acids. The CDR3 protein is CASSLETGFYSPLHF. The CDR3, as DNA: TGTGCCAGCAGCTTAGAGACAGGGTTTTACTCACCCCTCCACTTT.

The chain has TRBV11-3 and TRBJ2-5; possibly TRBD1 for D (5 bases). Trimming shortened V by 0 bases and J by 7 bases, and 15 bases separated the two germline ends. Germline CDR1 and CDR2: SGHNT and YENEEA. The CDR3 runs to 15 residues. CDR3 bases: TGTGCCAGCAGCTTAGATAACAGGATCGATGGGACCCAGTACTTC. Its translation: CASSLDNRIDGTQYF.

The rearrangement links TRBV27 to TRBJ2-2; D may be TRBD1 (6 bases). This CDR3 has 16 amino acids. V dropped 5 bases and J dropped 0 bases, with 13 bases sitting between them. The V gene's germline CDR1 is MNHEY and CDR2 SMNVEV (reference sequence). This CDR3 is CASSPLGTTNTGELFF. The CDR3 DNA is TGTGCCAGCAGTCCGCTCGGGACAACGAACACCGGGGAGCTGTTTTTT.

The V gene is TRBV7-2, the J gene TRBJ2-7; D call uncertain. Germline V gene lookup returns CDR1 SGHTA and CDR2 FQGNSA. This CDR3 region has 11 residues. Trimming took 7 bases from V and 2 from J, leaving 6 bases between them. CDR3 sequence: CASTSAYEQYF. CDR3 bases: TGTGCCAGCACCTCAGCCTACGAGCAGTACTTC.

This sequence joins TRBV7-9 and TRBJ2-1; 9 bases are shared with TRBD2. The germline V gene has CDR1 SEHNR and CDR2 FQNEAQ (reference sequence). This CDR3 has 17 residues. V gave up 2 bases and J gave up 4 bases; unmatched junction bases: 9. CDR3 coding DNA: TGTGCCAGCAGCTTACCGATAAGACTAGCGGTTTACAATGAGCAGTTCTTC. Amino acids: CASSLPIRLAVYNEQFF.

The chain couples TRBV19 to TRBJ2-3, with no clear D. Germline values: CDR1 LNHDA, CDR2 SQIVND (reference sequence). Trimming cost V 2 bases and J 2 bases, with 8 bases left between them. CDR3 length equals 14 residues. The CDR3 DNA reads TGTGCCAGTAGTATATCGAGAATCACAGATACGCAGTATTTT. It is translated as CASSISRITDTQYF.

The chain joins TRBV28 to TRBJ2-4; the match to TRBD2 covers 9 bases. The CDR3 consists of 14 residues. V lost 6 bases to trimming and J lost 15 bases; unmatched junction nucleotides: 15. CDR1 is MDHEN, CDR2 SYDVKM, per germline. The CDR3 sequence is CASRLAGEVEGWYF. DNA of the CDR3: TGTGCCAGCAGGTTAGCGGGAGAGGTGGAAGGGTGGTACTTC.

The CDR3 loop reads CASSLGGQGPYYEQYF. CDR3 nucleotides: TGTGCCAGCAGCTTAGGGGGCCAGGGTCCATACTACGAGCAGTACTTC. The V gene is TRBV11-2, the J gene TRBJ2-7, with D possibly matching TRBD1 (5 bases). This CDR3 region has 16 residues. The germline V gene has CDR1 SGHAT and CDR2 FQNNGV. Trimming took 1 base from V and 3 from J, leaving 16 bases between them.

The gene calls are TRBV30 and TRBJ1-5, with D tentatively TRBD1 (6 bases). This CDR3 comprises 15 residues. V lost 0 bases to trimming and J lost 0 bases, with 9 bases between them. Germline loops: CDR1 GTSNPN, CDR2 SVGIG (reference sequence). CDR3 bases: TGTGCCTGGAGTGTTGACAGGTATAGCAATCAGCCCCAGCATTTT. Protein: CAWSVDRYSNQPQHF. The full variable domain, completed using reference TRBV30 and TRBJ1-5, is SQTIHQWPATLVQPVGSPLSLECTVEGTSNPNLYWYRQAAGRGLQLLFYSVGIGQISSEVPQNLSASRPQDRQFILSSKKLLLSDSGFYLCAWSVDRYSNQPQHFGDGTRLSIL.

The V gene is TRBV9, the J gene TRBJ1-6; D is uncertain. The CDR3 consists of 12 residues. V was cut by 2 bases and J by 8 bases, with 5 bases left in between. Germline V gene data show CDR1 as SGDLS and CDR2 as YYNGEE. The CDR3 spells CASSVSDSPLHF. CDR3 DNA: TGTGCCAGCAGCGTCTCAGATTCACCCCTCCACTTT.

This rearrangement joins TRBV3-1 (or the pseudogene TRBV3-2) to TRBJ1-1, with D perhaps matching TRBD1 (6 bases). V was pared by 5 bases and J by 3 bases, with 16 bases between. The CDR3 totals 15 residues. Germline values: CDR1 LGHDT, CDR2 YNNKEL (reference sequence). The CDR3 DNA sequence: TGTGCCAGCAGCGAAGGGGGGGGTGCGGACACTGAAGCTTTCTTT. Protein: CASSEGGGADTEAFF.

This clone was seen only a few times. J is TRBJ1-1 and V is TRBV18, with TRBD1 matching 8 bases. Per germline, CDR1 KGHSH and CDR2 LQKENI. This CDR3 is 13 amino acids long. V trimming: 6 bases; J trimming: 5 bases; junction bases outside the gene matches: 5. The DNA for the CDR3 is TGTGCCAGCTCGCCGGACAGGGAAACTGAAGCTTTCTTT. Residues: CASSPDRETEAFF.

The chain combines TRBV2 with TRBJ2-2, with D possibly being TRBD2 (6 bases). The CDR3 is made up of 15 amino acids. The germline gives CDR1 SNHLY, CDR2 FYNNEI. Trimming pared 4 bases from V and 6 bases from J, leaving 15 bases between. In nucleotides, the CDR3 is TGTGCCAGCAGTGTTTTTAGTGGAGGGGCCGGGGAGCTGTTTTTT. Protein: CASSVFSGGAGELFF.

The chain employs TRBV7-9 and TRBJ2-1; TRBD2 matches at 11 bases. The germline V gene has CDR1 SEHNR and CDR2 FQNEAQ (reference sequence). This CDR3 comprises 14 residues. The ends lost 1 base at V and 14 bases at J; junction bases unmatched: 7. The CDR3 region has the DNA TGTGCCAGCAGCTTAGGTTTAGCGGGAGGGCGGGAGTTCTTC. It encodes CASSLGLAGGREFF.